This T cell receptor (beta chain) is from a study of cytomegalovirus exposure and HLA in healthy donors. General study findings and limits: About 180 TCR beta chains were listed as cytomegalovirus-associated. Upon later analysis, HLA-associated TCR beta chains proved more clonally expanded than other, equally common chains.

Details on this clone: The antigen is not known. Other nucleotide sequences from this sample produce the same CDR3.

PCR amplification relied on 60 Vbeta primers (plus 13 Jbeta primers). The method was immunoSEQ multiplex PCR; TCRdb's version includes in-frame clones alone and lacks a portion of them. The data hold 85,000 to 130,000 clones, with 84% observed a single time. The J segment lost 5 bases and the V segment lost 1 base, leaving 5 bases of the junction unmatched. Germline V lookup: CDR1 MGHRA, CDR2 YSYEKL. The CDR3 covers 16 residues. Sequences were obtained from PBMCs. The chain is built from TRBV4-1 and TRBJ1-1; 12 bases are shared with TRBD1. This clonotype was obtained from a young woman in good health and CMV-seronegative. CDR3 in DNA: TGCGCCAGCAGCCAAGCGGGACAGGGGGCGCGAACTGAAGCTTTCTTT. The encoded protein is CASSQAGQGARTEAFF.